This T cell receptor beta chain was documented in a study of PD-1 and CTLA-4 blockade in melanoma. Generated by immunoSEQ multiplex PCR, the TCRdb table keeps only in-frame clones and is missing some. Of tens of thousands of clones listed, 88% are singletons. This clone came up once. The origin of this receptor is a human donor with melanoma. Sequenced material: CD8+ T cells from peripheral blood, taken from a patient given anti-PD-1 treatment.

CDR3 residues: CASSFPGLQDEKLFF. DNA for the CDR3: TGTGCCAGCAGCTTTCCGGGCTTGCAGGATGAAAAACTGTTTTTT. V and J are TRBV28 and TRBJ1-4; no clear D gene. The CDR3 is 15 residues long. Deletions cut 6 bases from V and 6 bases from J, with 17 bases between. CDR1 is MDHEN and CDR2 is SYDVKM in the germline V gene.